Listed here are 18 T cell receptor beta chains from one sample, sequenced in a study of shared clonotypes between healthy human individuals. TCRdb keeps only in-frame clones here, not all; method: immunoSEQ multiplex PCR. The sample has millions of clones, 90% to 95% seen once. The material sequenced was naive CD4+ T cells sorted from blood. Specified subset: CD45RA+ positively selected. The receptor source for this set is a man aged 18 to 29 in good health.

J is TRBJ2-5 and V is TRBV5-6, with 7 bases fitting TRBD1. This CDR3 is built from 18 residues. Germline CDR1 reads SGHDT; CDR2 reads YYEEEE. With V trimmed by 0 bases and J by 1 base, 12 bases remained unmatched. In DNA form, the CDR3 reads TGTGCCAGCAGCTTGGGGGGCCGGACAGGTTTGGGCCAAGAGACCCAGTACTTC. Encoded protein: CASSLGGRTGLGQETQYF.

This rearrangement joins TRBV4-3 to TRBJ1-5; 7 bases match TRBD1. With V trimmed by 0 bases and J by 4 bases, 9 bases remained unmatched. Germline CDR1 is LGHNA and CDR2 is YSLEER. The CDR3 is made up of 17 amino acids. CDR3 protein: CASSQEAVRGLNQPQHF. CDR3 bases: TGCGCCAGCAGCCAAGAGGCCGTGAGGGGGCTGAATCAGCCCCAGCATTTT.

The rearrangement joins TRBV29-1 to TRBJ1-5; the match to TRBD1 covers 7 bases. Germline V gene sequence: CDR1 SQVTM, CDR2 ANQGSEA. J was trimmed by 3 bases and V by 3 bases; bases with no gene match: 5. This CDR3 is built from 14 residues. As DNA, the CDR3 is TGCAGCGTTGATTCAGGACAGGCCAATCAGCCCCAGCATTTT. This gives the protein CSVDSGQANQPQHF.

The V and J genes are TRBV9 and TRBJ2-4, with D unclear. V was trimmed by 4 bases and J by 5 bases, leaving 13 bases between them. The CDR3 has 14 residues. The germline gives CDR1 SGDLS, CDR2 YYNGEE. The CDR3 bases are TGTGCCAGCAGCCCCGGGCTCCCACAAAACATTCAGTACTTC. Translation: CASSPGLPQNIQYF. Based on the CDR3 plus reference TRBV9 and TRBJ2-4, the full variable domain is DSGVTQTPKHLITATGQRVTLRCSPRSGDLSVYWYQQSLDQGLQFLIQYYNGEERAKGNILERFSAQQFPDLHSELNLSSLELGDSALYFCASSPGLPQNIQYFGAGTRLSVL.

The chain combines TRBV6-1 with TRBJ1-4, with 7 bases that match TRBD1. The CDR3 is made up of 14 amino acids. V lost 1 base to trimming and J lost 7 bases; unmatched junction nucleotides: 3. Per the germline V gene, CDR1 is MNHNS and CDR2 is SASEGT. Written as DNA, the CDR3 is TGTGCCAGCAGTGAAGGTCAGGGGGGTGAAAAACTGTTTTTT. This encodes CASSEGQGGEKLFF.

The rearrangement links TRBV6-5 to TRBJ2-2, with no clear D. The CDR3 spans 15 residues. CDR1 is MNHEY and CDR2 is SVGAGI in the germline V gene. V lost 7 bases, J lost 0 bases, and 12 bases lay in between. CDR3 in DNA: TGTGCCAGCACCCTACGGGCGACGAACACCGGGGAGCTGTTTTTT. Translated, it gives CASTLRATNTGELFF.

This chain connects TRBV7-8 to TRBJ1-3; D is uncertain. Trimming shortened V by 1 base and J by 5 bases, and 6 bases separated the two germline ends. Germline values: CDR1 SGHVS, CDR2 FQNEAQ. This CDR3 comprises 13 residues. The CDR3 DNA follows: TGTGCCAGCAGCTTAGAGAGAAGAAACACCATATATTTT. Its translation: CASSLERRNTIYF.

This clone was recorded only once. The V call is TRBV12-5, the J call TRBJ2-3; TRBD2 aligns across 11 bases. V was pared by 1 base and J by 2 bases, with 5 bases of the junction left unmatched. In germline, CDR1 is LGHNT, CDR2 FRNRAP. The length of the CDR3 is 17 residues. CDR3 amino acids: CASGLAMTSGITDTQYF. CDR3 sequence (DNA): TGTGCTAGTGGTTTGGCTATGACTAGCGGGATCACAGATACGCAGTATTTT.

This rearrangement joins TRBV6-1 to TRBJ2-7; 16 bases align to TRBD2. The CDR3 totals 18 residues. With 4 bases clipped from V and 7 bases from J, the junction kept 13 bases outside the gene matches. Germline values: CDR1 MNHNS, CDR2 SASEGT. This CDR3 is CASSAVGLAGGNLREQYF. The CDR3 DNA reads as TGTGCCAGCAGTGCCGTGGGACTAGCGGGGGGGAACCTTAGGGAGCAGTACTTC.

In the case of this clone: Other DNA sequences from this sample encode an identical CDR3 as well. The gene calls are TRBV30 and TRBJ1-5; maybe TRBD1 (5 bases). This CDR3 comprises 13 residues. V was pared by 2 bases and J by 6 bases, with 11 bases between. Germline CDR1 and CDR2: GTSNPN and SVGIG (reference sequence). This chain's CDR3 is CAWSPGGGQPQHF. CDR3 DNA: TGTGCCTGGAGTCCGGGGGGAGGTCAGCCCCAGCATTTT. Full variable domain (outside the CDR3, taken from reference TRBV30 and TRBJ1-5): SQTIHQWPATLVQPVGSPLSLECTVEGTSNPNLYWYRQAAGRGLQLLFYSVGIGQISSEVPQNLSASRPQDRQFILSSKKLLLSDSGFYLCAWSPGGGQPQHFGDGTRLSIL.

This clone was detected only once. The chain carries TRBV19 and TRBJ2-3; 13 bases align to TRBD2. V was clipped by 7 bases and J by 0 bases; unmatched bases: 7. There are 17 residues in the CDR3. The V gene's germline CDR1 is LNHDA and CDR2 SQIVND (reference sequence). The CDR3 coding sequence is TGTGCCAGTACAGTAGGGACTAGCGGGAAGAGCACAGATACGCAGTATTTT. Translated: CASTVGTSGKSTDTQYF.

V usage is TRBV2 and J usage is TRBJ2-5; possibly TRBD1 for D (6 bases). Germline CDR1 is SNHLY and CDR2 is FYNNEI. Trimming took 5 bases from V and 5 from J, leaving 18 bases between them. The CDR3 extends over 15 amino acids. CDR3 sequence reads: CASSPETTGVETQYF. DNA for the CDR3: TGTGCCAGCAGTCCAGAGACGACAGGCGTGGAGACCCAGTACTTC. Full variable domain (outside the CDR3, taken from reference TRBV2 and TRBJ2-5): EPEVTQTPSHQVTQMGQEVILRCVPISNHLYFYWYRQILGQKVEFLVSFYNNEISEKSEIFDDQFSVERPDGSNFTLKIRSTKLEDSAMYFCASSPETTGVETQYFGPGTRLLVL.

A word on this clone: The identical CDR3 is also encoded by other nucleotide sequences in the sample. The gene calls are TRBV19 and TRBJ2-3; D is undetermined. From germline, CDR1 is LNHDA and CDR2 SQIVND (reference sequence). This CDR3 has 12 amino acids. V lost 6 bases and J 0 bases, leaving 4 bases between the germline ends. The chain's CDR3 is CASSPSTDTQYF. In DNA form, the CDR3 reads TGTGCCAGTAGCCCAAGCACAGATACGCAGTATTTT.

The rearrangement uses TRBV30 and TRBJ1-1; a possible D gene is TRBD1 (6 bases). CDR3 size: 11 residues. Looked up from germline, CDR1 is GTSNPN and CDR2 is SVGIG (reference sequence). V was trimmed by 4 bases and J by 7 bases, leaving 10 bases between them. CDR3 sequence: CAWNRVGEAFF. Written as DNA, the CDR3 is TGTGCCTGGAACAGGGTTGGTGAAGCTTTCTTT.

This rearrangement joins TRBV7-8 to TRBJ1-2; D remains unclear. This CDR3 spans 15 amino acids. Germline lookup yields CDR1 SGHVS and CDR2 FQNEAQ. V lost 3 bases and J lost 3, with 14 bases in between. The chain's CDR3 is CASSLDQSVDYGYTF. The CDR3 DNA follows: TGTGCCAGCAGCTTGGACCAGTCAGTGGACTATGGCTACACCTTC.

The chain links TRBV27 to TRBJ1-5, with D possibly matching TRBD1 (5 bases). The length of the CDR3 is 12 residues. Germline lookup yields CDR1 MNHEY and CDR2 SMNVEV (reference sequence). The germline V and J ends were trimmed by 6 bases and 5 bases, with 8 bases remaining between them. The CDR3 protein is CASREGYQPQHF. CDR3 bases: TGTGCCAGCAGGGAGGGGTATCAGCCCCAGCATTTT.

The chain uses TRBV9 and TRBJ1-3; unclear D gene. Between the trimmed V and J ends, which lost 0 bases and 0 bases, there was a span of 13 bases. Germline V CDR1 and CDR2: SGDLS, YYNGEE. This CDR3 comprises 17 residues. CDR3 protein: CASSVGLLSSSGNTIYF. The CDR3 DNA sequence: TGTGCCAGCAGCGTAGGCTTACTGTCGAGCTCTGGAAACACCATATATTTT.

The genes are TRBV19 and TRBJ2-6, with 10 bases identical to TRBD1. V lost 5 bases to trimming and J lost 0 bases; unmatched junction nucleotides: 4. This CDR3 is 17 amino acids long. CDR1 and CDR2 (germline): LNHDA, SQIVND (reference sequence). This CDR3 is CASSLRDRGSGANVLTF. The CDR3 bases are TGTGCCAGTAGTCTCCGGGACAGGGGCTCTGGGGCCAACGTCCTGACTTTC.